This T cell receptor beta chain was obtained from a study of T cells in Graves' hyperthyroidism and ophthalmopathy. Background on the study: Blood was drawn when the patient was first diagnosed and still untreated.

V was clipped by 6 bases and J by 7 bases; unmatched bases: 11. The CDR3 is 14 residues long. Looked up from germline, CDR1 is DFQATT and CDR2 is SNEGSKA (reference sequence). RNA transcripts yielded amplified TCR beta CDR3 regions. The HTBI primer set drove a first-round RT-PCR of the TCR CDR3. TCRdb independently ran MiXCR on the multiplex PCR reads; one entry per CDR3 protein. The sample consists of fewer than 700,000 distinct CDR3 sequences, about 16% of them appearing once. Graves' hyperthyroidism is called stable when ophthalmopathy does not progress within 18 months. Patients aged 18 to 65 had newly diagnosed hyperthyroidism that had lasted under 2 months. As concerns this clonotype: Its matching antigen is unknown.

Study-wide findings and caveats: Ophthalmopathy and stable hyperthyroidism were separated by a 13 V-J model.

This sequence joins TRBV20-1 and TRBJ2-2; 7 positions match TRBD1. The sample consisted of blood. The sequence was collected from a woman in her twenties or thirties with Graves' hyperthyroidism. CDR3 sequence reads: CSATDRERGGELFF. The CDR3 coding sequence is TGCAGTGCAACCGACAGGGAACGAGGCGGGGAGCTGTTTTTT.